These 23 T cell receptor beta chains originate from one sample sequenced in a study of T-cell memory formation after mild COVID-19. TCRdb itself ran the 5' RACE reads through MiXCR, one entry per CDR3 protein. The sample yields about 170,000 distinct CDR3 sequences, 13% seen once. The sequenced material came from PBMCs or a T cell subset sorted from them (not recorded which). The source is a young man who had mild COVID-19 (a few samples of this study predate the infection). Cell type and time point are not known.

The gene calls are TRBV21-1 and TRBJ2-7; TRBD1 is the table's D call and was not checked against the DNA. TRBV21-1 is a pseudogene locus. CDR3 length equals 16 residues. The CDR3 protein is CASSLRAGLAPYEQYV. The CDR3 region has the DNA TGTGCCAGCAGCTTAAGGGCAGGGTTGGCCCCCTACGAGCAGTACGTC.

The CDR3 nucleotides are TGTGCCAGCAGCCGGACTACGAACACCGGGGAGCTGTTTTTT. Amino acids: CASSRTTNTGELFF. The rearrangement uses TRBV14 and TRBJ2-2; weak D call: TRBD2 (6 bases). The germline gives CDR1 SGHDN, CDR2 FVKESK. The length of the CDR3 is 14 residues. Trimming left V 4 bases short and J 0 bases short, with 6 bases between. Using reference TRBV14 and TRBJ2-2 for the parts outside the CDR3, the full variable domain is EAGVTQFPSHSVIEKGQTVTLRCDPISGHDNLYWYRRVMGKEIKFLLHFVKESKQDESGMPNNRFLAERTGGTYSTLKVQPAELEDSGVYFCASSRTTNTGELFFGEGSRLTVL.

This clonotype was counted a few times. The rearrangement links TRBV5-1 to TRBJ1-5; D is possibly TRBD1 (5 bases). Trimming left V 0 bases short and J 5 bases short, with 12 bases between. This CDR3 contains 15 residues. CDR1 and CDR2 (germline): SGHRS, YFSETQ. DNA of the CDR3: TGCGCCAGCAGCTTGGGGTTCGGGGGAGATCAGCCCCAGCATTTT. Its protein is CASSLGFGGDQPQHF.

The chain uses TRBV24-1 and TRBJ2-5; D uncertain. CDR1 is KGHDR, CDR2 SFDVKD, per germline. The CDR3 contains 13 residues. Trimming left V 3 bases short and J 1 base short, with 5 bases between. The CDR3 nucleotides are TGTGCCACCAGTGATAAGGGCCAAGAGACCCAGTACTTC. This encodes CATSDKGQETQYF.

The table lists this clonotype with a few counts. The rearrangement joins TRBV12-3 or TRBV12-4 to TRBJ2-4; 9 bases are a match to TRBD1. The CDR3 is 13 residues long. J was trimmed by 7 bases and V by 5 bases; bases with no gene match: 3. The chain's CDR3 is CASSTGTGNIQYF. The CDR3 DNA is TGTGCCAGCAGTACCGGGACAGGGAACATTCAGTACTTC.

V usage is TRBV9 and J usage is TRBJ2-5, with TRBD1 as a possible D gene (5 bases). V was shortened by 0 bases and J by 5 bases, with 14 bases between the two germline ends. CDR3 size: 15 residues. Germline CDR1 reads SGDLS; CDR2 reads YYNGEE. CDR3 amino acids: CASSVGYGAVETQYF. The CDR3 coding sequence is TGTGCCAGCAGCGTAGGTTATGGGGCCGTCGAGACCCAGTACTTC. Based on the CDR3 plus reference TRBV9 and TRBJ2-5, the full variable domain is DSGVTQTPKHLITATGQRVTLRCSPRSGDLSVYWYQQSLDQGLQFLIQYYNGEERAKGNILERFSAQQFPDLHSELNLSSLELGDSALYFCASSVGYGAVETQYFGPGTRLLVL.

This clonotype was seen repeatedly, ten times or more. The rearrangement joins TRBV7-9 to TRBJ2-5; 7 bases align to TRBD1. The CDR3 runs to 14 residues. The trim removed 5 bases at V and 1 base at J, leaving 4 bases unmatched. Germline V lookup: CDR1 SEHNR, CDR2 FQNEAQ (reference sequence). CDR3 sequence (DNA): TGTGCCAGCAGCCCGTGGACAGGCCAAGAGACCCAGTACTTC. Translating it yields CASSPWTGQETQYF.

The sample holds many counts of this clonotype. The V call is TRBV7-9, the J call TRBJ1-1; D gene uncertain. The CDR3 has 13 amino acids. Germline CDR1 reads SEHNR; CDR2 reads FQNEAQ (reference sequence). Trimming pared 0 bases from V and 0 bases from J, leaving 2 bases between. The DNA of the CDR3 is TGTGCCAGCAGCTTAGCAATGAACACTGAAGCTTTCTTT. It codes for CASSLAMNTEAFF.

This clonotype was seen a few times. V usage is TRBV4-2 and J usage is TRBJ1-3, with D possibly matching TRBD1 (5 bases). Between the trimmed V and J ends, which lost 6 bases and 0 bases, there was a span of 12 bases. Germline V gives CDR1 LGHNA, CDR2 YNFKEQ. The CDR3 has 15 residues. CDR3 in DNA: TGTGCCAGCAGGCCCACAGGCCTCTCTGGAAACACCATATATTTT. This gives the protein CASRPTGLSGNTIYF.

The rearrangement joins TRBV20-1 to TRBJ2-3; the match to TRBD1 covers 9 bases. Looked up from germline, CDR1 is DFQATT and CDR2 is SNEGSKA (reference sequence). The J segment lost 1 base and the V segment lost 6 bases, leaving 8 bases of the junction unmatched. The CDR3 sequence is 15 residues long. CDR3 DNA sequence: TGCAGTGCCGTCGCGGACAGGGGCGGCACAGATACGCAGTATTTT. It encodes CSAVADRGGTDTQYF.

This clonotype was seen a handful of times. J is TRBJ1-6 and V is TRBV9, with 7 nucleotides matching TRBD1. This CDR3 contains 13 residues. CDR1 is SGDLS, CDR2 YYNGEE, per germline. Trimming took 2 bases from V and 11 from J; bases not matched to a gene: 4. The CDR3 here is CASSVTGNPPLHF. The CDR3 region has the DNA TGTGCCAGCAGCGTGACAGGGAACCCACCCCTCCACTTT.

This sequence joins TRBV5-4 and TRBJ1-6; D gene ambiguous. CDR3 length: 14 amino acids. Germline V gene lookup returns CDR1 SGHNT and CDR2 YYREEE (reference sequence). Deletions cut 7 bases from V and 10 bases from J, with 18 bases between. The CDR3 DNA reads TGTGCCAGCGGACCCTTTTTGCGGAACTCACCCCTCCACTTT. This sequence encodes CASGPFLRNSPLHF.

The V call is TRBV7-9, the J call TRBJ1-2; D uncertain. Per the germline V gene, CDR1 is SEHNR and CDR2 is FQNEAQ (reference sequence). V lost 5 bases, J lost 0 bases, and 10 bases lay in between. CDR3 length equals 14 residues. The CDR3 DNA reads as TGTGCCAGCAGCCCACGCCAAGCTAACTATGGCTACACCTTC. Its protein is CASSPRQANYGYTF. The full variable domain, in which reference TRBV7-9 and TRBJ1-2 provide the parts outside the CDR3, is DTGVSQNPRHKITKRGQNVTFRCDPISEHNRLYWYRQTLGQGPEFLTYFQNEAQLEKSRLLSDRFSAERPKGSFSTLEIQRTEQGDSAMYLCASSPRQANYGYTFGSGTRLTVV.

With respect to this clonotype: One base away lies a much larger clone, so this may be a sequencing read error. The chain combines TRBV18 with TRBJ1-5, with D uncertain. The germline V and J ends were trimmed by 2 bases and 6 bases, with 11 bases remaining between them. This CDR3 spans 14 amino acids. Germline V gene sequence: CDR1 KGHSH, CDR2 LQKENI. CDR3 region: CASSPEAVSQPQHF. CDR3 DNA: TGTGCCAGCTCACCAGAGGCAGTGAGTCAGCCCCAGCATTTT.

The rearrangement joins TRBV5-1 to TRBJ2-5; TRBD1 agrees at 9 bases. The germline gives CDR1 SGHRS, CDR2 YFSETQ. Trimming at V came to 3 bases and at J to 2 bases, leaving 5 bases not matched to a gene. The CDR3 is 15 amino acids. The CDR3 nucleotides are TGCGCCAGCAGCTCCGGGACAGGGAAACAAGAGACCCAGTACTTC. Protein: CASSSGTGKQETQYF. The full variable domain, rest sourced from reference TRBV5-1 and TRBJ2-5, is KAGVTQTPRYLIKTRGQQVTLSCSPISGHRSVSWYQQTPGQGLQFLFEYFSETQRNKGNFPGRFSGRQFSNSRSEMNVSTLELGDSALYLCASSSGTGKQETQYFGPGTRLLVL.

The J gene is TRBJ2-1, the V gene TRBV6-2 or TRBV6-3, with D uncertain. Germline CDR1 reads MNHEY; CDR2 reads SVGEGT. Between the trimmed V and J ends, which lost 4 bases and 8 bases, there was a span of 6 bases. The CDR3 length is 11 residues. The CDR3 spells CASSLGYEQFF. The DNA of the CDR3 is TGTGCCAGCAGTTTGGGTTATGAGCAGTTCTTC.

The J gene is TRBJ1-6, the V gene TRBV2; D not resolved. CDR3 size: 13 residues. Per germline, CDR1 SNHLY and CDR2 FYNNEI. V gave up 4 bases and J gave up 7 bases, with 8 bases separating them. Here the CDR3 DNA reads TGTGCCAGCAGTGCTAACCAGAATTCACCCCTCCACTTT. The encoded protein is CASSANQNSPLHF.

V usage is TRBV20-1 and J usage is TRBJ1-1; D perhaps matches TRBD1 (5 bases). The V and J ends lost 3 bases and 3 bases respectively, with 14 bases between them. Germline CDR1 is DFQATT and CDR2 is SNEGSKA (reference sequence). The CDR3 is 14 residues long. CDR3 loop: CSARTEKRDTEAFF. The CDR3 nucleotides are TGCAGTGCTAGGACAGAGAAGAGGGACACTGAAGCTTTCTTT.

For the CDR3, the DNA is TGTGCCAGCAGCCCGAACCGGGACAGCTCTTTTGGTGGTGGCTACACCTTC. The encoded protein is CASSPNRDSSFGGGYTF. The rearrangement joins TRBV5-4 to TRBJ1-2; 7 bases match TRBD1. Germline CDR1 reads SGHNT; CDR2 reads YYREEE (reference sequence). Trimming took 4 bases from V and 7 from J; bases not matched to a gene: 19. This CDR3 is 17 amino acids long.

This clonotype was found once. The genes are TRBV29-1 and TRBJ1-1; 8 bases fit TRBD1. Germline CDR1 SQVTM, CDR2 ANQGSEA. The CDR3 runs to 14 residues. Trimming removed 7 bases from V and 5 bases from J; junction bases left unmatched: 12. The CDR3 region has the DNA TGCAGCGCCCGCACCCCAGGGGGCCGGACTGAAGCTTTCTTT. This gives the protein CSARTPGGRTEAFF.

This chain uses TRBV4-3 with TRBJ2-3; tentative D call: TRBD2 (5 bases). Trimming took 0 bases from V and 2 from J, leaving 12 bases between them. CDR1 and CDR2 from the germline V gene are LGHNA and YSLEER. The CDR3 runs to 16 residues. The CDR3 spells CASSQDRGQDTDTQYF. The CDR3 bases are TGCGCCAGCAGCCAAGATCGGGGTCAGGACACAGATACGCAGTATTTT.

This chain connects TRBV12-3 or TRBV12-4 to TRBJ2-5; no firm D call. CDR3 length: 15 amino acids. V was shortened by 0 bases and J by 4 bases, with 12 bases between the two germline ends. The CDR3 sequence: CASSLALRQLETQYF. The CDR3 nucleotides read TGTGCCAGCAGTTTAGCGCTGCGGCAGCTAGAGACCCAGTACTTC.

The chain's CDR3 is CSARRGPYYNEQFF. The CDR3 DNA sequence: TGCAGTGCTAGACGGGGGCCATACTACAATGAGCAGTTCTTC. This chain links TRBV20-1 with TRBJ2-1; D is possibly TRBD1 or TRBD2 (6 bases each). V was cut by 2 bases and J by 3 bases, with 11 bases left in between. The CDR3 runs 14 residues. Germline lookup yields CDR1 DFQATT and CDR2 SNEGSKA (reference sequence).